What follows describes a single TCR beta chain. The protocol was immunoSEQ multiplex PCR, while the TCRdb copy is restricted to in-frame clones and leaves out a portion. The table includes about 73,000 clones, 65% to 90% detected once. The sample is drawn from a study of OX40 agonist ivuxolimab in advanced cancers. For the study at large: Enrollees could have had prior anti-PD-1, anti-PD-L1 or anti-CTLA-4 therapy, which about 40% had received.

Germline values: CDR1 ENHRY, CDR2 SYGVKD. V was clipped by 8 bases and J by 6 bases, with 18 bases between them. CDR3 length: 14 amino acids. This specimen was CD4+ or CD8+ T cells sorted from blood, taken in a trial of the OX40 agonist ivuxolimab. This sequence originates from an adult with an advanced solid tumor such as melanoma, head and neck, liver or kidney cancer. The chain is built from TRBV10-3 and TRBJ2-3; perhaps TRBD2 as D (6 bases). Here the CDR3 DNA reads TGTGCCATCGGGGACGGATTGGCGGGGGATACGCAGTATTTT. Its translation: CAIGDGLAGDTQYF.